Below, one TCR beta chain is given with its context. Its specificity is unknown. Reverse transcription of all isolated RNA meant that expressed TCRB transcripts were sequenced. Method: immunoSEQ multiplex PCR; TCRdb's copy keeps in-frame clones and lacks some. The sample yields about 110,000 clones, about two fifths seen once. V was pared by 7 bases and J by 6 bases, with 10 bases between. The CDR3 length is 11 residues. CDR1 is DFQATT and CDR2 is SNEGSKA in the germline V gene (reference sequence). These data belong to a study of beta chain features in type 1 diabetes. Study findings and constraints: The study left unresolved whether HLA type influences TCRB rearrangement.

The V call is TRBV20-1, the J call TRBJ2-1; a possible D gene is TRBD2 (6 bases). The sequence derives from a young woman in good health. The sample comprised stem cell memory CD4+ T cells from blood. The CDR3: CSVPGLNEQFF. The CDR3 DNA reads TGCAGTGTCCCGGGACTCAATGAGCAGTTCTTC.